This T cell receptor (beta chain) comes out of a study of early T cells in non-severe SARS-CoV-2 infection. The V and J ends lost 4 bases and 0 bases, in that order; junction bases with no gene match: 8. The CDR3 totals 17 residues. From germline, CDR1 is MNHEY and CDR2 SVGEGT. Molecules of cDNA were individually given unique molecular identifiers that were attached to them. TCRdb passed the 5' RACE reads through MiXCR, listing each CDR3 protein once. The sample has approximately 69,000 distinct CDR3 sequences, roughly an eighth seen once. This sequence was found in an adult who was a healthcare worker with PCR-confirmed SARS-CoV-2 infection or an uninfected control (not recorded which). The chain links TRBV6-2 or TRBV6-3 to TRBJ1-1, with TRBD1 matching 10 bases. The specimen was whole blood. Here the CDR3 DNA reads TGTGCCAGCAGTTTTTGGGGACAGGGGACTCTGAACACTGAAGCTTTCTTT. Protein: CASSFWGQGTLNTEAFF.